The source of this T cell receptor beta chain is a study of technical replicates of blood from a handful of donors. The CDR3 is made up of 15 amino acids. Germline trimming cut 7 bases from V and 9 bases from J; bases unmatched to any gene: 11. Germline V gene data show CDR1 as SEHNR and CDR2 as FQNEAQ (reference sequence). The data were produced by immunoSEQ multiplex PCR, yet TCRdb's version contains in-frame clones alone and is incomplete. Of about 97,000 clones detected, 85% to 95% appear once; the ten largest clones hold about 0.3%. This clone was counted once. The specimen sequenced was T cells isolated from PBMCs. V gene TRBV7-9 combines with J gene TRBJ2-1; 11 bases match TRBD1. This TCR was sampled from a human donor in good health. The CDR3 loop reads CASTLPGQGDGEQFF. The CDR3 nucleotides read TGTGCCAGCACCCTACCGGGACAGGGGGATGGTGAGCAGTTCTTC.